This entry lists 5 T cell receptor beta chains sequenced from one sample in a study of beta chain features in type 1 diabetes. The isolated RNA, all of it, was reverse transcribed, so expressed TCRB transcripts were what got sequenced. The method was immunoSEQ multiplex PCR; TCRdb's version includes in-frame clones alone and lacks a portion of them. Counted here are 390,000 or so clones, over 11% occurring once; the ten biggest clones make up 0.035% to 0.045%. Specimen: naive CD4+ T cells from blood. The receptors come from a man aged 30 to 45 in good health.

V usage is TRBV19 and J usage is TRBJ2-7, with TRBD2 as a possible D gene (6 bases). This CDR3 is built from 13 residues. Germline V gene lookup returns CDR1 LNHDA and CDR2 SQIVND (reference sequence). Between the trimmed V and J ends, which lost 6 bases and 0 bases, there was a span of 9 bases. This CDR3 reads CASRGLSSYEQYF. In DNA form, the CDR3 reads TGTGCCAGTAGGGGACTGTCCTCCTACGAGCAGTACTTC.

The V and J genes are TRBV5-1 and TRBJ2-3; perhaps TRBD2 as D (5 bases). CDR3 length: 14 residues. The V and J ends lost 6 bases and 4 bases respectively, with 15 bases between them. The germline CDR1 and CDR2 sequences are SGHRS and YFSETQ. The chain's CDR3 is CASTLGRESDTQYF. CDR3 coding DNA: TGCGCCAGCACCCTCGGAAGGGAGTCAGATACGCAGTATTTT.

This clone was recorded a few times. The genes are TRBV9 and TRBJ2-2; D gene ambiguous. This CDR3 has 14 residues. Trimming took 0 bases from V and 5 from J, leaving 8 bases between them. Germline CDR1 reads SGDLS; CDR2 reads YYNGEE. The CDR3 nucleotides are TGTGCCAGCAGCGTAGCTTCGTATACCGGGGAGCTGTTTTTT. It yields the protein CASSVASYTGELFF.

The chain joins TRBV30 to TRBJ2-7, with unresolved D. The germline V gene encodes CDR1 GTSNPN and CDR2 SVGIG (reference sequence). Trimming removed 2 bases at V and 7 bases at J, with 15 bases between. The CDR3 loop spans 13 amino acids. The CDR3 spells CAWSRVLLGEQYV. CDR3 DNA: TGTGCCTGGAGTCGCGTACTATTGGGTGAGCAGTACGTC.

This clone was observed a few times. The chain recombines TRBV2 with TRBJ2-7; D gene unclear. The CDR3 runs 11 residues. Between the trimmed V and J ends, which lost 6 bases and 0 bases, there was a span of 3 bases. The germline CDR1 and CDR2 sequences are SNHLY and FYNNEI. The CDR3 here is CASRGSYEQYF. CDR3 nucleotide sequence: TGTGCCAGCAGGGGCTCCTACGAGCAGTACTTC.